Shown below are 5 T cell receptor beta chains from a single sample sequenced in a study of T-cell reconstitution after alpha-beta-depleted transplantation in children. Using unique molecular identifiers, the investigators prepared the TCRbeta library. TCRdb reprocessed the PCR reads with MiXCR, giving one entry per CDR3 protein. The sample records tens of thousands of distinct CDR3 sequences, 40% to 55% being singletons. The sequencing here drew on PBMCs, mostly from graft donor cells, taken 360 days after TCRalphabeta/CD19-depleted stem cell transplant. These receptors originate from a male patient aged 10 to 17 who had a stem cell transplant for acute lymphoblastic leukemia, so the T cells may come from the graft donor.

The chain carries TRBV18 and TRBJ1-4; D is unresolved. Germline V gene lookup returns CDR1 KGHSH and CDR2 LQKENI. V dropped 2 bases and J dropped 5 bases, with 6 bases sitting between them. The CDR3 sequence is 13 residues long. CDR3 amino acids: CASSPGLNEKLFF. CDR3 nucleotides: TGTGCCAGCTCACCAGGACTCAATGAAAAACTGTTTTTT.

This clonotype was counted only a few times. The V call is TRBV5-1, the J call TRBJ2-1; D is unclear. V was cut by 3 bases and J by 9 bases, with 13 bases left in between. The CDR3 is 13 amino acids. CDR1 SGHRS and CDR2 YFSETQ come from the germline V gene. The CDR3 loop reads CASSSYSNREQFF. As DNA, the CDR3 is TGCGCCAGCAGCTCGTACTCCAACCGTGAGCAGTTCTTC.

CDR3 sequence (DNA): TGTGCCAGCAGTTTGTACCGTGGCTCCTACAATGAGCAGTTCTTC. It yields the protein CASSLYRGSYNEQFF. The chain employs TRBV28 and TRBJ2-1; D is unresolved. The V and J ends lost 3 bases and 0 bases respectively, with 9 bases between them. CDR1 is MDHEN, CDR2 SYDVKM, per germline. The CDR3 spans 15 residues.

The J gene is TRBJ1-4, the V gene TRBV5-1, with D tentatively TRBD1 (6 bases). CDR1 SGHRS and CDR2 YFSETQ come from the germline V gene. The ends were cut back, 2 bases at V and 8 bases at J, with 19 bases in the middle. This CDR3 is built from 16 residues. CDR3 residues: CASSFGAPGGQEKLFF. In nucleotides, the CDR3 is TGCGCCAGCAGCTTTGGAGCTCCGGGGGGGCAAGAAAAACTGTTTTTT.

In nucleotides, the CDR3 is TGTGCCAGCAGCCAACAGGGGCTCACCGGGGAGCTGTTTTTT. Its protein is CASSQQGLTGELFF. The chain carries TRBV3-1 and TRBJ2-2; D might be TRBD1 (6 bases). This CDR3 comprises 14 residues. CDR1 and CDR2 (germline): LGHDT, YNNKEL (reference sequence). With 2 bases removed from V and 4 bases from J, the gap between germline ends came to 8 bases.